This T cell receptor (beta chain) was documented in a study of blood T cells in healthy people across ages. Broader study findings: TCR beta diversity, measured per million T cells, fell in a roughly linear way with age. When set beside aged donors, long-lived donors presented more naive CD4+ cells and higher diversity.

This clonotype has only a few counts. Its antigen is unidentified. With a J-beta primer mix and a sample-barcoded 5' primer, a second PCR ran about 7 to 12 cycles. Researchers report that each sample yielded at least 3 million CDR3-containing paired-end reads. TCRdb processed the 5' RACE reads anew with MiXCR; each CDR3 protein has one entry. This sample has 630,000 or so distinct CDR3 sequences, with approximately 29% found just once. Germline CDR1 MGHRA, CDR2 YSYEKL. V shed 3 bases and J shed 5 bases, with 17 bases lying between them. The CDR3 sequence is 17 residues long. The TCR originated in a woman aged 80 or older in good health. The genes are TRBV4-1 and TRBJ1-6; D gene unclear. The sample taken for sequencing was blood. The CDR3 DNA is TGCGCCAGCAGCCAGAATCCCGGGAAAGGGCATAATTCACCCCTCCACTTT. Amino acids: CASSQNPGKGHNSPLHF.